Each of the 31 T cell receptor beta chains below was sequenced from the same sample in a study of Tregs in tolerant kidney transplant recipients. The method was immunoSEQ multiplex PCR; TCRdb's version includes in-frame clones alone and lacks a portion of them. The sample holds some 250,000 clones; around 81% are singletons and the top ten take less than 0.75%. The sequenced material came from CD4+ T cells from blood. The receptors derive from a human donor in good health.

The chain joins TRBV27 to TRBJ2-7, with D perhaps assigned TRBD1 or TRBD2 (5 bases each). The CDR3 covers 15 residues. Trimming pared 6 bases from V and 0 bases from J, leaving 15 bases between. The germline V gene has CDR1 MNHEY and CDR2 SMNVEV (reference sequence). CDR3 bases: TGTGCCAGCAGCGACAGCACTAGGAGCTCCTACGAGCAGTACTTC. This translates into CASSDSTRSSYEQYF.

The chain employs TRBV27 and TRBJ2-7; D might be TRBD1 (6 bases). Trimming shortened V by 10 bases and J by 5 bases, and 24 bases separated the two germline ends. Per germline, CDR1 MNHEY and CDR2 SMNVEV (reference sequence). This CDR3 is 15 amino acids long. The CDR3 DNA follows: TGTGCCACATCCCGCGTGTCGTCAGGGGACAACGAGCAGTACTTC. Translated, it gives CATSRVSSGDNEQYF.

The chain has TRBV5-1 and TRBJ1-1; weak D call: TRBD1 (6 bases). The CDR3 is made up of 14 amino acids. V lost 6 bases, J lost 0 bases, and 12 bases lay in between. The germline V gene encodes CDR1 SGHRS and CDR2 YFSETQ. The CDR3 region is CASTPGHMNTEAFF. The CDR3 DNA is TGCGCCAGCACACCGGGACATATGAACACTGAAGCTTTCTTT.

This clone has just a few counts. The rearrangement links TRBV5-4 to TRBJ1-1; D is unclear. Trimming removed 10 bases from V and 1 base from J, with 14 bases in between. Germline V gene sequence: CDR1 SGHNT, CDR2 YYREEE (reference sequence). The CDR3 loop spans 13 amino acids. The CDR3 protein is CAYSRAQNTEAFF. Here the CDR3 DNA reads TGTGCCTATTCTAGGGCGCAGAACACTGAAGCTTTCTTT.

This chain's CDR3 is CASSKGGWRGRKVGYTF. For the CDR3, the DNA is TGTGCCAGCAGCAAAGGTGGGTGGAGGGGGCGTAAGGTCGGCTACACCTTC. The chain couples TRBV21-1 to TRBJ1-2; TRBD1, the table's D call, was not compared with the DNA. TRBV21-1 is reported as a pseudogene. There are 17 residues in the CDR3.

V usage is TRBV9 and J usage is TRBJ1-5; D call uncertain. Trimming pared 0 bases from V and 7 bases from J, leaving 14 bases between. This CDR3 spans 15 amino acids. Per germline, CDR1 SGDLS and CDR2 YYNGEE. CDR3 DNA sequence: TGTGCCAGCAGCGTAGGGAGCGACCCGGCCCAGCCCCAGCATTTT. As protein: CASSVGSDPAQPQHF.

This rearrangement joins TRBV7-8 to TRBJ2-7; D is possibly TRBD1 or TRBD2 (5 bases each). This CDR3 is 14 amino acids long. V was pared by 3 bases and J by 8 bases, with 17 bases between. Germline V CDR1 and CDR2: SGHVS, FQNEAQ. The CDR3 DNA reads as TGTGCCAGCAGCTTCCAACTCGGGACGGTAAAGCAGTACTTC. Amino acids: CASSFQLGTVKQYF. Based on the CDR3 plus reference TRBV7-8 and TRBJ2-7, the full variable domain is GAGVSQSPRYKVAKRGQDVALRCDPISGHVSLFWYQQALGQGPEFLTYFQNEAQLDKSGLPSDRFFAERPEGSVSTLKIQRTQQEDSAVYLCASSFQLGTVKQYFGPGTRLTVT.

This chain links TRBV11-2 with TRBJ2-7, with D maybe TRBD2 (5 bases). This CDR3 has 14 residues. CDR1 is SGHAT and CDR2 is FQNNGV in the germline V gene. V lost 5 bases and J 7 bases, leaving 18 bases between the germline ends. The CDR3 DNA follows: TGTGCCAGCAGCAGGAGCCGGGATCCCGTAGAGCAGTACTTC. It specifies CASSRSRDPVEQYF.

The chain uses TRBV7-2 and TRBJ2-7; 7 nucleotides line up with TRBD2. CDR3 length equals 15 residues. Germline V gene lookup returns CDR1 SGHTA and CDR2 FQGNSA. Trimming at V came to 3 bases and at J to 2 bases, leaving 7 bases not matched to a gene. CDR3 DNA: TGTGCCAGCAGCTTCAGAGGAGGGAGGGCCTACGAGCAGTACTTC. It codes for CASSFRGGRAYEQYF. Full variable domain (rest looked up from reference TRBV7-2 and TRBJ2-7): GAGVSQSPSNKVTEKGKDVELRCDPISGHTALYWYRQSLGQGLEFLIYFQGNSAPDKSGLPSDRFSAERTGGSVSTLTIQRTQQEDSAVYLCASSFRGGRAYEQYFGPGTRLTVT.

The genes are TRBV6-5 and TRBJ1-1, with a weak D call TRBD1 (6 bases). The V and J ends lost 6 bases and 1 base respectively, with 9 bases between them. The V gene's germline CDR1 is MNHEY and CDR2 SVGAGI. The CDR3 spans 13 residues. Here the CDR3 reads CASRPTGNTEAFF. In DNA, the CDR3 is TGTGCCAGCAGACCGACAGGGAACACTGAAGCTTTCTTT.

This rearrangement joins TRBV19 to TRBJ1-2; 11 bases map to TRBD1. CDR1 is LNHDA and CDR2 is SQIVND in the germline V gene (reference sequence). The ends lost 5 bases at V and 4 bases at J; junction bases unmatched: 9. The CDR3 spans 16 residues. Written as DNA, the CDR3 is TGTGCCAGTAGTGACGGACAGGGGGCGTCGGGCTATGGCTACACCTTC. Translation: CASSDGQGASGYGYTF.

This rearrangement joins TRBV7-9 to TRBJ2-1, with 13 positions matching TRBD2. Germline CDR1 is SEHNR and CDR2 is FQNEAQ (reference sequence). The CDR3 runs 15 residues. Losses at the gene ends were 5 bases for V and 10 bases for J; bases not matched to a gene: 8. The CDR3 DNA follows: TGTGCCAGCAGCCGTTGGACTAGCGGGAGCGGAGAGCAGTTCTTC. It specifies CASSRWTSGSGEQFF.

This chain uses TRBV4-2 with TRBJ2-5; no reliable D call. This CDR3 has 15 amino acids. Trimming shortened V by 0 bases and J by 1 base, and 9 bases separated the two germline ends. CDR1 is LGHNA, CDR2 YNFKEQ, per germline. The CDR3 reads CASSQERMGQETQYF. CDR3 nucleotides: TGTGCCAGCAGCCAAGAGAGAATGGGCCAAGAGACCCAGTACTTC.

The V and J genes are TRBV5-1 and TRBJ2-3, with 10 bases matching TRBD2. Germline CDR1 SGHRS, CDR2 YFSETQ. The J segment lost 7 bases and the V segment lost 0 bases, leaving 8 bases of the junction unmatched. The CDR3 contains 16 residues. The CDR3 DNA is TGCGCCAGCAGCTTGGGGGCTAGCGGGGGCCTAAATACGCAGTATTTT. It codes for CASSLGASGGLNTQYF.

The CDR3 DNA sequence: TGTGCCTGGACCGCCCCACGGGACGGGGGGGTCTATGGCTACACCTTC. Protein product: CAWTAPRDGGVYGYTF. The J gene is TRBJ1-2, the V gene TRBV30, with TRBD1 as a possible D gene (5 bases). The CDR3 spans 16 residues. CDR1 GTSNPN and CDR2 SVGIG come from the germline V gene (reference sequence). V gave up 4 bases and J gave up 4 bases, with 22 bases separating them.

The rearrangement joins TRBV15 to TRBJ2-7; TRBD2 matches 8 bases. The CDR3 contains 15 residues. V was clipped by 0 bases and J by 3 bases; unmatched bases: 4. The V gene's germline CDR1 is LNHNV and CDR2 YYDKDF (reference sequence). CDR3 nucleotides: TGTGCCACCAGCAGAGAACTAGCGGAGAACTACGAGCAGTACTTC. This sequence encodes CATSRELAENYEQYF.

In its sample, this clone was seen once. The chain combines TRBV5-1 with TRBJ1-3; a possible D gene is TRBD1 (5 bases). The V gene lost 0 bases and the J gene lost 0 bases, with 10 bases spanning the gap. Per germline, CDR1 SGHRS and CDR2 YFSETQ. CDR3 length: 16 amino acids. In DNA form, the CDR3 reads TGCGCCAGCAGCTTGGTAGGCGGGGGCTCTGGAAACACCATATATTTT. Translation gives CASSLVGGGSGNTIYF.

The chain links TRBV2 to TRBJ1-1, with D perhaps matching TRBD1 (6 bases). This CDR3 has 12 amino acids. V lost 2 bases, J lost 8 bases, and 9 bases lay in between. From germline, CDR1 is SNHLY and CDR2 FYNNEI. This CDR3 reads CASSERTGEAFF. The CDR3 DNA sequence: TGTGCCAGCAGTGAAAGAACAGGGGAAGCTTTCTTT.

Of note for this clone: One end of the junction does not line up with germline, which may come from a read error. The V call is TRBV7-7, the J call TRBJ2-7; D uncertain. CDR1 is SSHAT, CDR2 FNYEAQ, per germline (reference sequence). The CDR3 runs to 16 residues. Here the CDR3 reads CASSLVTRFPSYEQYF. CDR3 DNA: TGTGCTAGCAGCTTAGTCACACGCTTCCCTTCCTACGAGCAGTACTTC.

The CDR3 reads CAWARTGNTEAFF. DNA of the CDR3: TGTGCCTGGGCCAGGACAGGGAATACTGAAGCTTTCTTT. The V gene is TRBV30, the J gene TRBJ1-1; 8 nucleotides agree with TRBD1. After removal of 5 bases from V and 5 bases from J, the junction contained 7 bases not matched to a gene. Germline CDR1 and CDR2: GTSNPN and SVGIG (reference sequence). The CDR3 extends over 13 amino acids.

This chain connects TRBV25-1 to TRBJ2-5; a possible D gene is TRBD2 (6 bases). Judging by the DNA end, TRBJ2-7 fits better; the J call may be wrong. The length of the CDR3 is 15 residues. Per germline, CDR1 MGHDK and CDR2 SYGVNS. In nucleotides, the CDR3 is TGTGCCAGCAGTGATGGAGGGACGGGGTCCTACGAGCAGTACTTC. It specifies CASSDGGTGSYEQYF.

The V call is TRBV4-2, the J call TRBJ1-2, with unresolved D. Trimming took off 5 bases at V and 8 bases at J, with 21 bases between the two ends. Germline values: CDR1 LGHNA, CDR2 YNFKEQ. The CDR3 runs to 15 residues. CDR3 in amino acids: CASSENGVLAYGYTF. DNA for the CDR3: TGTGCCAGCAGCGAAAACGGGGTTCTCGCGTACGGCTACACCTTC.

This chain connects TRBV11-2 to TRBJ2-2, with D perhaps given as TRBD1 or TRBD2 (5 bases each). Germline CDR1 SGHAT, CDR2 FQNNGV. V gave up 6 bases and J gave up 5 bases, with 13 bases separating them. CDR3 length: 14 residues. CDR3: CASSPGTVTGELFF. The DNA of the CDR3 is TGTGCCAGCAGTCCCGGGACGGTGACCGGGGAGCTGTTTTTT.

The J gene is TRBJ2-7, the V gene TRBV6-5, with 7 bases fitting TRBD1. The junction had 5 bases not matched to a gene; V was cut back by 0 bases and J by 3 bases. Germline CDR1 and CDR2: MNHEY and SVGAGI. The CDR3 is 15 amino acids. The CDR3 loop reads CASSYSARGNYEQYF. The CDR3 bases are TGTGCCAGCAGTTACTCGGCCAGGGGGAACTACGAGCAGTACTTC.

The chain employs TRBV14 and TRBJ1-1, with a weak D call TRBD1 (5 bases). Germline assignment: CDR1 SGHDN and CDR2 FVKESK. V dropped 0 bases and J dropped 6 bases, with 8 bases sitting between them. This CDR3 spans 13 amino acids. The CDR3 sequence is CASSQDGAAEAFF. As DNA, the CDR3 is TGTGCCAGCAGCCAAGATGGGGCAGCTGAAGCTTTCTTT.

V gene TRBV5-4 combines with J gene TRBJ1-6; TRBD1 aligns across 7 bases. This CDR3 has 15 amino acids. Trimming removed 1 base from V and 5 bases from J; junction bases left unmatched: 3. CDR1 is SGHNT, CDR2 YYREEE, per germline (reference sequence). The CDR3 coding sequence is TGTGCCAGCAGCTTGATGGGACAGAATAATTCACCCCTCCACTTT. Its translation: CASSLMGQNNSPLHF.

The gene calls are TRBV5-6 and TRBJ1-5, with D perhaps TRBD1 (5 bases). The V gene's germline CDR1 is SGHDT and CDR2 YYEEEE. The CDR3 is 16 residues long. Trimming cost V 6 bases and J 0 bases, with 16 bases left between them. In nucleotides, the CDR3 is TGTGCCAGCACCCGCCGGGACGCCCATAGCAATCAGCCCCAGCATTTT. Its protein product is CASTRRDAHSNQPQHF.

The table lists this clone with a count of one. This sequence joins TRBV5-4 and TRBJ2-2; TRBD1 aligns across 9 bases. V lost 8 bases and J lost 4; bases outside the gene matches: 12. This CDR3 spans 16 amino acids. Germline CDR1 reads SGHNT; CDR2 reads YYREEE (reference sequence). The DNA of the CDR3 is TGTGCCAGTGGTACTCCGGGACAGGGTCGCACCGGGGAGCTGTTTTTT. Its protein is CASGTPGQGRTGELFF.

The chain recombines TRBV7-3 with TRBJ1-1; D gene unclear. The V end lost 5 bases, the J end lost 0 bases, and 13 bases lay between the germline ends. The CDR3 has 15 residues. Germline values: CDR1 SGHTA, CDR2 FQGTGA. The DNA of the CDR3 is TGTGCCAGCAGCCCTACCCAATTAATGAACACTGAAGCTTTCTTT. As protein: CASSPTQLMNTEAFF.

The chain combines TRBV5-4 with TRBJ2-7; TRBD1 matches 8 bases. CDR1 SGHNT and CDR2 YYREEE come from the germline V gene (reference sequence). The CDR3 runs 15 residues. V lost 4 bases to trimming and J lost 0 bases; unmatched junction nucleotides: 6. This chain's CDR3 is CASSLTGGNSYEQYF. In DNA form, the CDR3 reads TGTGCCAGCAGCCTTACAGGGGGGAACTCCTACGAGCAGTACTTC.

V and J are TRBV5-1 and TRBJ1-1; TRBD1 matches 7 bases. CDR3 length: 12 amino acids. With 4 bases clipped from V and 6 bases from J, the junction kept 3 bases outside the gene matches. Germline V gene sequence: CDR1 SGHRS, CDR2 YFSETQ. The CDR3 sequence: CASSVRGAEAFF. CDR3 coding DNA: TGCGCCAGCAGCGTCAGGGGGGCTGAAGCTTTCTTT.